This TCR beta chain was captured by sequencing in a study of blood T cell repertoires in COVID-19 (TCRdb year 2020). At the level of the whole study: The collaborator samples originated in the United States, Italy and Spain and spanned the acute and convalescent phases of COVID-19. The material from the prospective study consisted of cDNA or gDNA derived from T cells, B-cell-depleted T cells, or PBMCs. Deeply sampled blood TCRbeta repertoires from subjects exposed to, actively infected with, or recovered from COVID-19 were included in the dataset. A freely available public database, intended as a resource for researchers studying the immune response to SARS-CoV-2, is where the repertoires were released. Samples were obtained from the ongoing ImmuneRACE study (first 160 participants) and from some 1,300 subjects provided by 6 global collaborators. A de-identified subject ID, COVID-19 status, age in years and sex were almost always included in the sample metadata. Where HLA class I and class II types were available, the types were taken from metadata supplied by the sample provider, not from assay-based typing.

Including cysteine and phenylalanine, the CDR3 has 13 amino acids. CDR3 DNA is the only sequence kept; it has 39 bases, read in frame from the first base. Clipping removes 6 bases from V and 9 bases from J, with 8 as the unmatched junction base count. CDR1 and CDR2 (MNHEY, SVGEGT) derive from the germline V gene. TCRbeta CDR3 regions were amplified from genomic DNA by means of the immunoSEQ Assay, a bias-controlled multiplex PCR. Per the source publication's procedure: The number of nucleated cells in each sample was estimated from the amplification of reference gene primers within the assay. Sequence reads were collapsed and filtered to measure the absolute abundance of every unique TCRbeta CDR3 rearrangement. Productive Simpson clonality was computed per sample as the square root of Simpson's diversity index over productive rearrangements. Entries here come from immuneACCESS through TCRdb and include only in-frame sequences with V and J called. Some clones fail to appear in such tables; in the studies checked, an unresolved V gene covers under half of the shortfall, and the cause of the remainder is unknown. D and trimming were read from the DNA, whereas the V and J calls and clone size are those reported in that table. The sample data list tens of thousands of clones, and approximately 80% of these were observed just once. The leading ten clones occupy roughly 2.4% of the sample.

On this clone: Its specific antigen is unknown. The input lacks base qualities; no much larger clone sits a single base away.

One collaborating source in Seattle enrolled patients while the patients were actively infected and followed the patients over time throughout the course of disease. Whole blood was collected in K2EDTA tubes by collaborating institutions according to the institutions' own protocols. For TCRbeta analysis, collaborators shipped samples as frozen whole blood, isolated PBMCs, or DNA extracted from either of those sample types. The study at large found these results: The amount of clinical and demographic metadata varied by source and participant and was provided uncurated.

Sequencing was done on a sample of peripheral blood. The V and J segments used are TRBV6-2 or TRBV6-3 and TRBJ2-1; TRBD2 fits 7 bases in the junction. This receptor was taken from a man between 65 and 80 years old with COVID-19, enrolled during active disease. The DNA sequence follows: TGTGCCAGCAGCGACGGGGGGAGGGTTGAGCAGTTCTTC. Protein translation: CASSDGGRVEQFF.